This TCR beta chain comes out of a study of T cell responses to AZD1222 COVID-19 vaccine. The germline V gene has CDR1 MNHEY and CDR2 SVGAGI. The CDR3 has 16 amino acids. V was shortened by 4 bases and J by 4 bases, with 17 bases between the two germline ends. Findings of the study overall: Spike-specific TCR repertoires showed rising breadth and depth after two AZD1222 doses.

This table comes from immunoSEQ multiplex PCR, and its TCRdb copy is limited to in-frame clones, with some not included. This sample carries about 130,000 clones, 85% to 95% of them seen once, and the ten largest clones take about 0.86%. Only one count was recorded for this clone. Its antigen is undetermined. Source: peripheral blood, taken on day 0 of AZD1222 vaccination. This receptor was taken from an adult in good health. J is TRBJ2-1 and V is TRBV6-5; TRBD2 is a possible D gene (6 bases). The CDR3 sequence is CASSLSGTDYYNEQFF. DNA for the CDR3: TGTGCCAGCAGTTTATCCGGGACTGACTATTACAATGAGCAGTTCTTC.